This T cell receptor beta chain was obtained from a study of OX40 agonist ivuxolimab in advanced cancers. Study details: The dose-escalation cohort had hepatocellular carcinoma, melanoma, renal cell or head and neck cancer. One hepatocellular carcinoma and two cutaneous melanoma patients partially responded.

Notes on the study in general: Among the lowest levels of clonal expansion were found in partial responders at 0.1-3.0 mg/kg.

The CDR3 is 14 amino acids. V lost 0 bases to trimming and J lost 10 bases, with 12 bases between them. Germline values: CDR1 LNHDA, CDR2 SQIVND (reference sequence). Sequencing used immunoSEQ multiplex PCR; TCRdb keeps in-frame clones, though not all of them. This repertoire shows 53,000 or so clones, 87% found once; its top ten account for about 0.41%. Notes on this clone: Its antigen is still unknown.

The V call is TRBV19, the J call TRBJ1-4; the D is unclear. This sequence originates from an adult with an advanced solid tumor such as melanoma, head and neck, liver or kidney cancer. The source was CD4+ or CD8+ T cells sorted from blood, collected in a trial of the OX40 agonist ivuxolimab. CDR3: CASSIEAQARKLFF. In DNA, the CDR3 is TGTGCCAGTAGTATAGAGGCCCAGGCCAGAAAACTGTTTTTT.